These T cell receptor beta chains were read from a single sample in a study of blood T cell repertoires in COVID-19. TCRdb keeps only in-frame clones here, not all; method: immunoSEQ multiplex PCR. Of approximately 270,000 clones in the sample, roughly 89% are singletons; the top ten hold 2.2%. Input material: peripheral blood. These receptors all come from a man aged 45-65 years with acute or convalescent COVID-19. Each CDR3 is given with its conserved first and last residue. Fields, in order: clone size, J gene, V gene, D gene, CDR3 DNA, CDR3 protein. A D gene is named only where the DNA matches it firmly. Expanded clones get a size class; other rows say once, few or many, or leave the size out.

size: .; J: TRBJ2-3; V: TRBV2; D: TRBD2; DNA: TGTGCCAGCAGTGAAACCGGGACTAGCGGGGGTTGGGATACGCAGTATTTT; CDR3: CASSETGTSGGWDTQYF
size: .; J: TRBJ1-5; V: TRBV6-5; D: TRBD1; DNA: TGTGCCAGCAGTTACGGTAGGGGGCTGGATCAGCCCCAGCATTTT; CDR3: CASSYGRGLDQPQHF
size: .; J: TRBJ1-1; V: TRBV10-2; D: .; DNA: TGCGCCAGCAGTTCCCCAGGGCCGAACACTGAAGCTTTCTTT; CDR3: CASSSPGPNTEAFF
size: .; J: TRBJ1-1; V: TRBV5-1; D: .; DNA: TGCGCCAGCAGCTCACAGGGTAACACTGAAGCTTTCTTT; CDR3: CASSSQGNTEAFF
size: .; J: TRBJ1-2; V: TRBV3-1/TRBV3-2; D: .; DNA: TGTGCCAGCAGCCTCAGGGGAGTGGACGGCTACACCTTC; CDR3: CASSLRGVDGYTF
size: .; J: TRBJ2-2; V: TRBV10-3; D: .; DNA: TGTGCCATCGGCGACCGGGACAAGAACACCGGGGAGCTGTTTTTT; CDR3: CAIGDRDKNTGELFF
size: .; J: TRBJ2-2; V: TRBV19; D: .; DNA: TGTGCCAGTAGTATTTACAGGGGGGGGCCGCGGCGGGAGCTGTTTTTT; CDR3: CASSIYRGGPRRELFF
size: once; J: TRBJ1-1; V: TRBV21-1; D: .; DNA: TGTGCCAGCAGCAACCGCGGACAGGGTGTTGATTTTAATGGTGTGGGGGCTGAAGCTTTCTTT; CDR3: CASSNRGQGVDFNGVGAEAFF
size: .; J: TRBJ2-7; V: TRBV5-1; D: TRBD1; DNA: TGCGCCAGCAGCTCCGGACAGGTCAAGTCCTACGAGCAGTACTTC; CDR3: CASSSGQVKSYEQYF
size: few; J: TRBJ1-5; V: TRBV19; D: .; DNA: TGTGCCACCGGGGGGAGGCAAAGCAATCAGCCCCAGCATTTT; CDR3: CATGGRQSNQPQHF
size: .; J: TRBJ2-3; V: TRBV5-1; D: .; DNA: TGCGCCAGCAGCTTTGGGGCCCTCACAGATACGCAGTATTTT; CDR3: CASSFGALTDTQYF
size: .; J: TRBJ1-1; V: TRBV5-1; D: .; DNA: TGCGCCAGCAGCCATGGCAGGAACACTGAAGCTTTCTTT; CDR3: CASSHGRNTEAFF
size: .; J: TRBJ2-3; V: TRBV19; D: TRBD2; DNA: TGTGCCAGTAGTATCATAGCGGGGGGGCTCACAGATACGCAGTATTTT; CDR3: CASSIIAGGLTDTQYF
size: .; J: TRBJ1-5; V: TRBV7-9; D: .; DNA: TGTGCCAGCAGCAACACAGGATCCCATCAGCCCCAGCATTTT; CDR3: CASSNTGSHQPQHF
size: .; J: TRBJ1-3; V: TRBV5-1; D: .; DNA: TGCGCCAGCAGCTCCGGTTTCTCTGGAAACACCATATATTTT; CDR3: CASSSGFSGNTIYF
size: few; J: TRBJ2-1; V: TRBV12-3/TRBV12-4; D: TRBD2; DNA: TGTGCCAGCAGTCGACTAGCGGGGGCTCAGCAGTTCTTC; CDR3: CASSRLAGAQQFF
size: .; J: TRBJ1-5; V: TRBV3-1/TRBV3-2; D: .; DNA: TGTGCCAGCAGCCAAGATCAGGCAGGTCCTCCTTTCGGGCCCCAGCATTTT; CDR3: CASSQDQAGPPFGPQHF
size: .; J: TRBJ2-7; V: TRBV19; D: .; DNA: TGTGCCAGTAGTCCCCCCCCGGGTCAGTACCGGAACTCCTACGAGCAGTACTTC; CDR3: CASSPPPGQYRNSYEQYF
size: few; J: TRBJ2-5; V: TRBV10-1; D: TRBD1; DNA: TGCGCCAGTGGGACAGGGGGCCGTCGATGGGAGACCCAGTACTTC; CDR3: CASGTGGRRWETQYF
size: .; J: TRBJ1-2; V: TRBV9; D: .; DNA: TGTGCCAGCAGCGTGGGGGGGCGAAACTATGGCTACACCTTC; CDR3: CASSVGGRNYGYTF
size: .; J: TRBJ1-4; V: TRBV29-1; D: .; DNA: TGCAGCGTTGTGTCGGTGGAGGCTAATGAAAAACTGTTTTTT; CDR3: CSVVSVEANEKLFF
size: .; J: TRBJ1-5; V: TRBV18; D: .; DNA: TGTGCCAGCTCACCGTCAGCGGGTGGTGGCAATCAGCCCCAGCATTTT; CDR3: CASSPSAGGGNQPQHF
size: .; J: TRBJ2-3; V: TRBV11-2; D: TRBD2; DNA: TGTGCCAGCAGCTTACGGCGGGGGGGCGGTGTAGATACGCAGTATTTT; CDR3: CASSLRRGGGVDTQYF
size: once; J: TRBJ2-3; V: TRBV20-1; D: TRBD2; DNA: TGCAGTGCTAGTCTAGCGGGGGGGCGGGGCACAGATACGCAGTATTTT; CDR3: CSASLAGGRGTDTQYF
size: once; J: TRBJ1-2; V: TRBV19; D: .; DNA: TGTGCCAGTAGTATATCCGGACGGCGGGACGGCTACACCTTC; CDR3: CASSISGRRDGYTF
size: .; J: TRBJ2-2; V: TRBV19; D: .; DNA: TGTGCCAGTAGTACGGGACTTCTGCGGGCGGGCGGGGAGCTGTTTTTT; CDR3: CASSTGLLRAGGELFF
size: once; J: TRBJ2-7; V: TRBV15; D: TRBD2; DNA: TGTGCCACCAGCCTTAGCGGGGGAAGCTCCTACGAGCAGTACTTC; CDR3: CATSLSGGSSYEQYF
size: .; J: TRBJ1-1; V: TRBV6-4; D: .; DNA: TGTGCCAGCAGTGATTTGCCGGGAGATGAAGCTTTCTTT; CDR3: CASSDLPGDEAFF
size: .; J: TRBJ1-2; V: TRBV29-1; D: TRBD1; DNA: TGCAGCGCCACGACAGGGTGGGCCTATGGCTACACCTTC; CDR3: CSATTGWAYGYTF
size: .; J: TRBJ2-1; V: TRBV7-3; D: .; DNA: TGTGCCAGCAGCTCCTTGGGGGCCTCCTACAATGAGCAGTTCTTC; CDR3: CASSSLGASYNEQFF
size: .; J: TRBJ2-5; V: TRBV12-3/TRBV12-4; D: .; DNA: TGTGCCAGCAGTTTAGTGGGAGGAGAGACCCAGTACTTC; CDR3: CASSLVGGETQYF
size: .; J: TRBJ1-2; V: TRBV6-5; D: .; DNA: TGTGCCAGCAGTTACCTGGACAGTTATAACTATGGCTACACCTTC; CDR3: CASSYLDSYNYGYTF
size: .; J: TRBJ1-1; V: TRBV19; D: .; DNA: TGTGCCAGCAACGACGGACAGATGAACACTGAAGCTTTCTTT; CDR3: CASNDGQMNTEAFF
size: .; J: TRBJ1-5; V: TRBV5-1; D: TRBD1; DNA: TGCGCCAGCAGCCCCCAGGGGGCCGGTCAGCCCCAGCATTTT; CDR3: CASSPQGAGQPQHF
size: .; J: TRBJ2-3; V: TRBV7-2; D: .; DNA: TGTGCCAGCAGCAAGGACAGCTACCTTAGCACAGATACGCAGTATTTT; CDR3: CASSKDSYLSTDTQYF
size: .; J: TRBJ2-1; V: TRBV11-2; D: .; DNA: TGTGCCAGCAGCTTCTCCCTTTTTACTGCAAACCACAATGAGCAGTTCTTC; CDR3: CASSFSLFTANHNEQFF
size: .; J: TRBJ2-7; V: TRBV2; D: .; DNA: TGTGCCAGCAGCTCTAGCCGGAGCTCCTACGAGCAGTACTTC; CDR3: CASSSSRSSYEQYF
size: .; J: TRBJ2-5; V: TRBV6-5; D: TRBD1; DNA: TGTGCCAGCAACGGGGGACAGGGGCAAGAGACCCAGTACTTC; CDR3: CASNGGQGQETQYF
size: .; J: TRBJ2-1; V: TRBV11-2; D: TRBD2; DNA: TGTGCCAGCAGCTCTCGGGACTACCTTAGCCCCTACAATGAGCAGTTCTTC; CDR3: CASSSRDYLSPYNEQFF
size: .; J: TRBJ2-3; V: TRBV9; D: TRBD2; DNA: TGTGCCAGCAGCCCCCAACTAGCGGGGGGCACAGATACGCAGTATTTT; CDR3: CASSPQLAGGTDTQYF
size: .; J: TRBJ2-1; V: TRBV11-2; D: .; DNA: TGTGCCAGCAGCTTTCTGGAGCTCTTACGGAATGAGCAGTTCTTC; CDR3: CASSFLELLRNEQFF
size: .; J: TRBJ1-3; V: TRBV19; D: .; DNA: TGTGCCAGTAGTACCACAGGAGAAACTGGAAACACCATATATTTT; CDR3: CASSTTGETGNTIYF
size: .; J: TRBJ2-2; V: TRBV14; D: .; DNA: TGTGCCAGCAGCCAACAGGGGATCGGGGAGCTGTTTTTT; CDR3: CASSQQGIGELFF
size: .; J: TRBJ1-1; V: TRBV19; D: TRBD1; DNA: TGTGCCAGTAGTAATGCCCAGGGGGTCCCTGAAGCTTTCTTT; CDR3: CASSNAQGVPEAFF
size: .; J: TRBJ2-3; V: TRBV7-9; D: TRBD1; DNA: TGTGCCAGCAGCCCCAGGGGGTTAAGAGGCACAGATACGCAGTATTTT; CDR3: CASSPRGLRGTDTQYF
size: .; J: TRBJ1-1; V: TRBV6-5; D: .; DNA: TGTGCCAGCAGACTAGGACAGCTCATGAACACTGAAGCTTTCTTT; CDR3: CASRLGQLMNTEAFF
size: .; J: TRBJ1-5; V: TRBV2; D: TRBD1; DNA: TGTGCCAGCAGACAGGGGGACAATCAGCCCCAGCATTTT; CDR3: CASRQGDNQPQHF
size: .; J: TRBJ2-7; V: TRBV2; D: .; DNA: TGTGCCAGCATTCGGAGCTCCGGAGCCTACGAGCAGTACTTC; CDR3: CASIRSSGAYEQYF